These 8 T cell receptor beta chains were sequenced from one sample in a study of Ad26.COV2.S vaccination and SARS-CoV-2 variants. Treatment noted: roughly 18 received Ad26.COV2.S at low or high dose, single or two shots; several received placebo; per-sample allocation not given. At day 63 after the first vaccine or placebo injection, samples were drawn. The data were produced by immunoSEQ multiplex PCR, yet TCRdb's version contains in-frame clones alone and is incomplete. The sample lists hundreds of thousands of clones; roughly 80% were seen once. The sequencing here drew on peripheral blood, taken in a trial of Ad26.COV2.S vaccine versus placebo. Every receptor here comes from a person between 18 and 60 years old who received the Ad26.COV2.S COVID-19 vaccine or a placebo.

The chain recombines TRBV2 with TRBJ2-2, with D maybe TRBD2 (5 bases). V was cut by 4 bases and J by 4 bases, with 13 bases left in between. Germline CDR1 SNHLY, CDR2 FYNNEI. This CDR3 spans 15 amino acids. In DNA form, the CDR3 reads TGTGCCAGCAGTGTGGTCCTCCGGGGCACCGGGGAGCTGTTTTTT. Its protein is CASSVVLRGTGELFF.

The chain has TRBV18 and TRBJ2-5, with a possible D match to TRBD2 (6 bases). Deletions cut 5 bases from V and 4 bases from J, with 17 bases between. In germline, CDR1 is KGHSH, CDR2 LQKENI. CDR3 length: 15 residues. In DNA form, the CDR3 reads TGTGCCAGCTCAGTTACCAGCGGGTTAGGAGAGACCCAGTACTTC. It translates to CASSVTSGLGETQYF.

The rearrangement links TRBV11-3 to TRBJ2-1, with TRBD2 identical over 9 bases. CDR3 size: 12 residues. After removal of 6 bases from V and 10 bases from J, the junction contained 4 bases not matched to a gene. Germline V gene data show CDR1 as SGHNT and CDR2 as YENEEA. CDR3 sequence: CASRAGGQEQFF. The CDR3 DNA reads TGTGCCAGCAGAGCGGGAGGACAAGAGCAGTTCTTC. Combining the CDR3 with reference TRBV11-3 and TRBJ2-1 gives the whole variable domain EAGVVQSPRYKIIEKKQPVAFWCNPISGHNTLYWYLQNLGQGPELLIRYENEEAVDDSQLPKDRFSAERLKGVDSTLKIQPAELGDSAVYLCASRAGGQEQFFGPGTRLTVL.

This chain's CDR3 is CASSSAGVDTETQYF. The CDR3 DNA reads TGTGCCAGCTCTTCCGCGGGAGTAGATACAGAGACCCAGTACTTC. The V call is TRBV2, the J call TRBJ2-5; 7 positions agree with TRBD2. The J segment lost 4 bases and the V segment lost 8 bases, leaving 13 bases of the junction unmatched. This CDR3 has 15 amino acids. From germline, CDR1 is SNHLY and CDR2 FYNNEI.

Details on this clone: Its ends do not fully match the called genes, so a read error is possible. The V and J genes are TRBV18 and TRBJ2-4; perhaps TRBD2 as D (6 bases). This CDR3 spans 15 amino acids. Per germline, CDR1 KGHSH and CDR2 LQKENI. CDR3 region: CASSPQTSRKNIQYF. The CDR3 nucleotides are TGTGCCAGCTCGCCACAGACTAGTAGAAAAAACATTCAGTACTTC. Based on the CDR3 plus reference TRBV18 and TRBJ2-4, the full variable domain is NAGVMQNPRHLVRRRGQEARLRCSPMKGHSHVYWYRQLPEEGLKFMVYLQKENIIDESGMPKERFSAEFPKEGPSILRIQQVVRGDSAAYFCASSPQTSRKNIQYFGAGTRLSVL.

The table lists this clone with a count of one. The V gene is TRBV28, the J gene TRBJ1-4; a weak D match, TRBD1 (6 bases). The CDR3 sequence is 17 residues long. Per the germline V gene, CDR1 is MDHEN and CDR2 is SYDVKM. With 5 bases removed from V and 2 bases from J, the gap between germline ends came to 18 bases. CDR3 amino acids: CASSIRQVGWTNEKLFF. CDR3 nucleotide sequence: TGTGCCAGCAGTATACGACAGGTGGGATGGACTAATGAAAAACTGTTTTTT.

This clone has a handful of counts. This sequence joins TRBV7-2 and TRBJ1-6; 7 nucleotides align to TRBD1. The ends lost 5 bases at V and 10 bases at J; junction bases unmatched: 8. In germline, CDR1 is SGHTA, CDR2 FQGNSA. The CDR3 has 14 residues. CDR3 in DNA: TGTGCCAGCAGCAAAGACAGGGTATTGTCACCCCTCCACTTT. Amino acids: CASSKDRVLSPLHF.

This chain's CDR3 is CASSLRGVTYNEQFF. CDR3 sequence (DNA): TGCGCCAGCAGCTTACGGGGGGTTACCTACAATGAGCAGTTCTTC. The chain couples TRBV5-1 to TRBJ2-1; 7 positions agree with TRBD2. The CDR3 is 15 amino acids. Germline assignment: CDR1 SGHRS and CDR2 YFSETQ. Trimming at V came to 2 bases and at J to 2 bases, leaving 4 bases not matched to a gene.